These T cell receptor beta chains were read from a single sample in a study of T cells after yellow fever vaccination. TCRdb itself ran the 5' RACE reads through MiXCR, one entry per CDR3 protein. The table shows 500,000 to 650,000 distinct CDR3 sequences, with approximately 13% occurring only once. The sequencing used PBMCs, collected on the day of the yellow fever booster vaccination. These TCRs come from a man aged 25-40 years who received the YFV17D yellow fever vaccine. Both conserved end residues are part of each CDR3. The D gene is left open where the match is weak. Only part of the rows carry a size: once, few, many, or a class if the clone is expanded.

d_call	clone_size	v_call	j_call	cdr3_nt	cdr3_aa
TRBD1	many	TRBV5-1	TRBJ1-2	TGCGCCAGCAGCCCGGGACAGAACTATGGCTACACCTTC	CASSPGQNYGYTF
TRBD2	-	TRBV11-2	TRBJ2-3	TGTGCCAGCAGCACAGGGACTAGCGGGATCACAGATACGCAGTATTTT	CASSTGTSGITDTQYF
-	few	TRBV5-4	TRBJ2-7	TGTGCCAGCAGACCAGGGACCTCTCCCGAGCAGTACTTC	CASRPGTSPEQYF
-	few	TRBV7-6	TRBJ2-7	TGTGCCAGCAGCTCGGTGGGGGGCGAGCAGTACTTC	CASSSVGGEQYF
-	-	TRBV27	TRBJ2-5	TGTGCCAGCAGTCCCCTTTGGCCTATACAAGAGACCCAGTACTTC	CASSPLWPIQETQYF
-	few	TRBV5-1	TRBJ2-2	TGCGCCAGCAGCATCGGTCGGGGTATCCCCGGGGAGCTGTTTTTT	CASSIGRGIPGELFF
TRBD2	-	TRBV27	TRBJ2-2	TGTGCCAGCAGTCCTTCCCCCTCCCTAGCGGGAGGGACCGGGGAGCTGTTTTTT	CASSPSPSLAGGTGELFF
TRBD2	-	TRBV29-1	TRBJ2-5	TGCAGCGTTGCGATAGCGGGAGTAGAGACCCAGTACTTC	CSVAIAGVETQYF
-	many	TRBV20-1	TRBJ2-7	TGCAGTGCTAGGTGGGGACTTTACGACGAGCAGTACTTC	CSARWGLYDEQYF
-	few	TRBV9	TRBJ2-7	TGTGCCAGCAGCTCGGGCCTTTCCTCCGAGCAGTACTTC	CASSSGLSSEQYF
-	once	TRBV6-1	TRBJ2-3	TGTGCCAGCAGATGGAGGAAGTCCCAGCCGCAGTATTTT	CASRWRKSQPQYF
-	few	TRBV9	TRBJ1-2	TGTGCCAGCAGCTCCAGGACCCTCCGGGGTGCCTACACCTTC	CASSSRTLRGAYTF
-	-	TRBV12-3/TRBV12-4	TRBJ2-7	TGTGCCAGCAGTTTAGCCCCCCCGGGCGAGCAGTACTTC	CASSLAPPGEQYF
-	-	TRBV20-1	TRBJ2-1	TGCAGTGCTAATAATGGGGAGAGCTCCTACAATGAGCAGTTCTTC	CSANNGESSYNEQFF
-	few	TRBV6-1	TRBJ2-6	TGTGCCAGCACCCAGAGTTGGGCCAACGTCCTGACTTTC	CASTQSWANVLTF
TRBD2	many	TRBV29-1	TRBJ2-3	TGCAGCGTCGTCATTATAGGGACTAGCGGGAGTGGAGATACGCAGTATTTT	CSVVIIGTSGSGDTQYF
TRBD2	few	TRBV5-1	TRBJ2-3	TGCGCCAGCAGCCGCAGGACTAGCGACTTCACAGATACGCAGTATTTT	CASSRRTSDFTDTQYF
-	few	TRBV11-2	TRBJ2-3	TGTGCCAGCAGCTTAGGCCTAGCTTTTTTCTCCCCCAACGGCACAGATACGCAGTATTTT	CASSLGLAFFSPNGTDTQYF
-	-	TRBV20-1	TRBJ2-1	TGCAGTGCTCAGGTCCATGAGAGCTCCTACAATGAGCAGTTCTTC	CSAQVHESSYNEQFF
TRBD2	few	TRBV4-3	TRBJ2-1	TGCGCCAGCAGCCAACAACGGACTAGCGGACTACACAATGAGCAGTTCTTC	CASSQQRTSGLHNEQFF
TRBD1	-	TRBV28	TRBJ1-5	TGTGCCAGCATTGGGACAGATCAGCCCCAGCATTTT	CASIGTDQPQHF
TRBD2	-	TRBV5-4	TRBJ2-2	TGTGCCAGCAGCGCGGGACTAGCGGGATGGCCCGGGGAGCTGTTTTTT	CASSAGLAGWPGELFF
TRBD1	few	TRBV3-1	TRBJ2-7	TGTGCCAGCAGCCGCCAGGGGGTTCACTACGAGCAGTACTTC	CASSRQGVHYEQYF
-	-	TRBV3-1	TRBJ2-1	TGTGCCAGCACCCAAGATATAGTTCGATCGGACCCGCAGTTCTTC	CASTQDIVRSDPQFF
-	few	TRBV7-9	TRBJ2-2	TGTGCCAGCAGCTTAGACGGGGGCCCGCCCGGGGCCGGGGAGCTGTTTTTT	CASSLDGGPPGAGELFF
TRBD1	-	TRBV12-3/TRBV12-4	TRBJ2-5	TGTGCCAGCCTGACAGGGTCCGAGGAGACCCAGTACTTC	CASLTGSEETQYF
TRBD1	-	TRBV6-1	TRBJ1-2	TGTGCCAGCAGTCGGGGACAGGGGGCCCCCGCTAACTATGGCTACACCTTC	CASSRGQGAPANYGYTF
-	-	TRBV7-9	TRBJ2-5	TGTGCCAGCAGCTCCCGTGGGGGAAACCAAGAGACCCAGTACTTC	CASSSRGGNQETQYF
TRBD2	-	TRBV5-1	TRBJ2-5	TGCGCCAGCAGCTCCGACGGATGGAGCGGGAGGTCGGAGACCCAGTACTTC	CASSSDGWSGRSETQYF
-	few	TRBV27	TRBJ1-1	TGTGCCAGCAGTGCTCTAACAGGGCAGAACACTGAAGCTTTCTTT	CASSALTGQNTEAFF
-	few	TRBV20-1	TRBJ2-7	TGTGTGGCCCGGACCCACTTCGAGCAGTACTTC	CVARTHFEQYF
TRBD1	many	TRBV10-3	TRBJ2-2	TGTGCCATCAGCCCGGACAGGGCGAACACCGGGGAGCTGTTTTTT	CAISPDRANTGELFF
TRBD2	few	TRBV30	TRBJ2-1	TGTGCCTGGAGTGTATCCCGACTAGCGGGTTACAATGAGCAGTTCTTC	CAWSVSRLAGYNEQFF